This T cell receptor (beta chain) was sequenced in a study of shared clonotypes between healthy human individuals. Study as a whole: Each donor's CD4 naive and CD4 memory cells filled three plates apiece, CD8 naive two, and CD8 memory one.

The donors, healthy adults who were HIV-negative, had experienced no recent acute infections or vaccinations. The germline V gene encodes CDR1 MDHEN and CDR2 SYDVKM. The CDR3 runs 16 residues. The V gene lost 5 bases and the J gene lost 4 bases, with 17 bases spanning the gap. Clones were read by immunoSEQ multiplex PCR, and TCRdb kept only the in-frame ones, dropping some. The sample has 500,000 or so clones; roughly 95% are singletons. V and J are TRBV28 and TRBJ2-2, with a weak D call TRBD2 (5 bases). Sequenced sample: naive CD4+ T cells sorted from blood. Subset denoted: CD45RA+ positively selected. This TCR was sampled from a woman in her 30s in good health. Here the CDR3 DNA reads TGTGCCAGCAGTCAAGCGGACGAGGACGGCACCGGGGAGCTGTTTTTT. Translating it yields CASSQADEDGTGELFF.